The rows below give T cell receptor beta chains drawn from one sample of a study of T cells after yellow fever vaccination. Using its own MiXCR run on the 5' RACE reads, TCRdb lists one record per CDR3 protein. Of hundreds of thousands of distinct CDR3 sequences listed, 8.1% were seen once; the top ten hold 15% to 20%. This sample comprised PBMCs, obtained around 45 days after the first yellow fever vaccination. The receptors here all came from a man in his late teens or twenties who received the YFV17D yellow fever vaccine. Each CDR3 is given with its conserved first and last residue. The D gene is left open where the match is weak. Size values are once, few and many counts, or a class for expanded clones, and some rows have none.

>TRBJ1-6|many|TRBV12-3/TRBV12-4|-
CASLGGNSPLHF
TGTGCCAGCCTGGGGGGGAATTCACCCCTCCACTTT
>TRBJ2-1|-|TRBV5-1|-
CASRRSYNEQFF
TGCGCCAGCAGGAGGAGCTACAATGAGCAGTTCTTC
>TRBJ2-7|-|TRBV10-1|-
CASSDQPPDSSGYEQYF
TGCGCCAGCAGTGACCAACCACCGGACAGCAGCGGGTACGAGCAGTACTTC
>TRBJ1-5|few|TRBV6-5|-
CASSYWGAWGNQPQHF
TGTGCCAGCAGTTATTGGGGGGCTTGGGGCAATCAGCCCCAGCATTTT
>TRBJ1-2|-|TRBV18|-
CASHSADRYGYTF
TGTGCCAGCCATAGCGCTGACAGGTATGGCTACACCTTC
>TRBJ1-1|many|TRBV15|-
CATSRGKMDRTDTEAFF
TGTGCCACCAGCAGGGGTAAAATGGACAGAACTGACACTGAAGCTTTCTTT
>TRBJ1-1|-|TRBV12-3/TRBV12-4|-
CASSREPLNTEAFF
TGTGCCAGCAGTCGGGAGCCCTTGAACACTGAAGCTTTCTTT
>TRBJ1-1|few|TRBV14|TRBD1
CASSVDAGGYTEAFF
TGTGCCAGCAGTGTAGACGCAGGGGGCTACACTGAAGCTTTCTTT
>TRBJ2-1|many|TRBV6-1|TRBD2
CASSAGGSSYNEQFF
TGTGCCAGCAGTGCGGGGGGGAGCTCCTACAATGAGCAGTTCTTC
>TRBJ2-7|few|TRBV18|-
CASSPPGDYEQYF
TGTGCCAGCTCACCACCGGGAGACTACGAGCAGTACTTC
>TRBJ2-5|few|TRBV20-1|-
CSARDRGSRGTQYF
TGCAGTGCTAGAGATCGGGGTTCCCGAGGGACCCAGTACTTC
>TRBJ2-1|-|TRBV5-4|-
CASSLWTPGVGYNEQFF
TGTGCCAGCAGCCTTTGGACACCCGGAGTTGGGTACAATGAGCAGTTCTTC